The 10 T cell receptor beta chains presented below share a single source sample, sequenced in a study of CD8 T cells in ankylosing spondylitis (TCRdb year 2017). Library preparation employed 5' RACE. Sequenced on an Illumina HiSeq 2500. Clones were called with MiXCR by TCRdb after fastp trimmed the public reads at Q25, and only in-frame beta chains were retained. When rows share a CDR3 protein, they turn into one entry using the most common DNA and genes. This sample holds 250,000 or so distinct CDR3 sequences; under 20% were observed only once. The ten biggest clones cover under 40% of the sample. The sequenced sample was blood, either unsorted or a sorted T cell fraction (not recorded which). These receptors were collected from a male donor with ankylosing spondylitis or in good health (not recorded which).

This chain uses TRBV19 with TRBJ2-1, with D uncertain. The CDR3 loop spans 14 amino acids. From germline, CDR1 is LNHDA and CDR2 SQIVND (reference sequence). The V gene lost 1 base and the J gene lost 15 bases, with 19 bases spanning the gap. The DNA of the CDR3 is TGTGCCAGTAGTATAGTTTCCTCCGGTCCGACTTGGTTCTTC. Protein product: CASSIVSSGPTWFF.

CDR3 in amino acids: CAIKTTSGDNEQFF. The CDR3, as DNA: TGTGCCATCAAGACGACTAGCGGAGACAATGAGCAGTTCTTC. The genes are TRBV10-3 and TRBJ2-1, with TRBD2 identical over 9 bases. The junction had 6 bases not matched to a gene; V was cut back by 7 bases and J by 5 bases. This CDR3 comprises 14 residues. Germline V CDR1 and CDR2: ENHRY, SYGVKD.

The CDR3 bases are TGTGCCATCAGTGAAGGGAGACTCTCTTACGAGCAGTACTTC. Its protein is CAISEGRLSYEQYF. The V call is TRBV10-3, the J call TRBJ2-7; D is perhaps TRBD2 (5 bases). This CDR3 has 14 residues. The V end was cut by 3 bases, the J end by 4 bases, with 13 bases between. Germline lookup yields CDR1 ENHRY and CDR2 SYGVKD.

This clonotype was seen a few times. The chain employs TRBV9 and TRBJ2-4, with 8 nucleotides matching TRBD1. With 5 bases clipped from V and 0 bases from J, the junction kept 7 bases outside the gene matches. The germline gives CDR1 SGDLS, CDR2 YYNGEE. The CDR3 totals 16 residues. This CDR3 is CASSPTGGLAKNIQYF. DNA for the CDR3: TGTGCCAGCAGTCCCACAGGGGGACTAGCCAAAAACATTCAGTACTTC.

V gene TRBV2 combines with J gene TRBJ2-5; perhaps D is TRBD1 or TRBD2 (5 bases each). The germline V gene has CDR1 SNHLY and CDR2 FYNNEI. V was shortened by 1 base and J by 6 bases, with 18 bases between the two germline ends. CDR3 length: 16 residues. CDR3 nucleotides: TGTGCCAGCAGTGAAGGTCGTTATGGGACGTCCCAGACCCAGTACTTC. This sequence encodes CASSEGRYGTSQTQYF.

V usage is TRBV25-1 and J usage is TRBJ2-1; the match to TRBD2 covers 8 bases. The trim removed 1 base at V and 8 bases at J, leaving 4 bases unmatched. The CDR3 contains 14 residues. Germline values: CDR1 MGHDK, CDR2 SYGVNS. The CDR3 is CASSEFGGGHEQFF. CDR3 nucleotides: TGTGCCAGCAGTGAATTCGGGGGGGGTCATGAGCAGTTCTTC. Combining the CDR3 with reference TRBV25-1 and TRBJ2-1 gives the whole variable domain EADIYQTPRYLVIGTGKKITLECSQTMGHDKMYWYQQDPGMELHLIHYSYGVNSTEKGDLSSESTVSRIRTEHFPLTLESARPSHTSQYLCASSEFGGGHEQFFGPGTRLTVL.

This clonotype was found a few times. The rearrangement links TRBV7-9 to TRBJ1-5; TRBD1 matches 10 bases. Germline V lookup: CDR1 SEHNR, CDR2 FQNEAQ (reference sequence). This CDR3 region has 15 residues. The junction had 5 bases not matched to a gene; V was cut back by 4 bases and J by 5 bases. The CDR3: CASSSGQGNHQPQHF. Written as DNA, the CDR3 is TGTGCCAGCAGCTCGGGACAGGGGAACCATCAGCCCCAGCATTTT.

This clonotype was counted ten times or more. The V gene is TRBV27, the J gene TRBJ1-1, with TRBD1 matching 9 bases. The CDR3 runs to 14 residues. CDR1 and CDR2 from the germline V gene are MNHEY and SMNVEV (reference sequence). V lost 2 bases to trimming and J lost 7 bases; unmatched junction nucleotides: 5. CDR3 sequence reads: CASSLTTGGFEAFF. In DNA form, the CDR3 reads TGTGCCAGCAGTTTAACGACAGGGGGTTTTGAAGCTTTCTTT.

The chain employs TRBV20-1 and TRBJ2-7, with no clear D. Germline CDR1 and CDR2: DFQATT and SNEGSKA (reference sequence). The CDR3 runs 13 residues. Trimming took off 6 bases at V and 2 bases at J, with 14 bases between the two ends. This CDR3 reads CSASVGRTYEQYF. The CDR3 nucleotides are TGCAGTGCCTCCGTCGGCAGGACCTACGAGCAGTACTTC.

The V and J genes are TRBV2 and TRBJ1-1; perhaps TRBD1 as D (6 bases). There are 13 residues in the CDR3. V was trimmed by 9 bases and J by 2 bases, leaving 13 bases between them. Germline-derived CDR1 and CDR2 are SNHLY and FYNNEI. The chain's CDR3 is CARKNRDNTEAFF. CDR3 DNA: TGTGCCAGGAAAAACAGGGATAACACTGAAGCTTTCTTT.